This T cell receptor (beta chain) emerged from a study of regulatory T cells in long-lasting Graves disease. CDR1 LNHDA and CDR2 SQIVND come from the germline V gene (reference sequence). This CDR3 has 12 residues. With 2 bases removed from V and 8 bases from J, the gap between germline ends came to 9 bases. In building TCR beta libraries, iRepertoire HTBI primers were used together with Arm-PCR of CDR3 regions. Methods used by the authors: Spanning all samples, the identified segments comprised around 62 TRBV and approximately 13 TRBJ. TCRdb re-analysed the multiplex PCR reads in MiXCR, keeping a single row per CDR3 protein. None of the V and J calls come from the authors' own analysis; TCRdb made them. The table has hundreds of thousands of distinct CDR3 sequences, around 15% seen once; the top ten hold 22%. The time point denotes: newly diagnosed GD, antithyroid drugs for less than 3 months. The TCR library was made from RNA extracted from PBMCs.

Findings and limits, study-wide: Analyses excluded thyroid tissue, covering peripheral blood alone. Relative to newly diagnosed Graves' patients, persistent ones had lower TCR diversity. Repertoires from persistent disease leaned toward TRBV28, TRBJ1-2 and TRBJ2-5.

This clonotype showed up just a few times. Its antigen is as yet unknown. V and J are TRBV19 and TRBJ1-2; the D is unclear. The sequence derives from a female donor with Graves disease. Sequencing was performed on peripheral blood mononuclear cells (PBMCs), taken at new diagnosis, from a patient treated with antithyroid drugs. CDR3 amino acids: CASSINLEGYTF. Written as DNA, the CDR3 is TGTGCCAGTAGTATAAATCTGGAGGGCTACACCTTC.